The 7 T cell receptor beta chains reported below all come from one sample, sequenced in a study of identical twins. TCRdb analysed the 5' RACE reads with MiXCR anew, one entry per CDR3 protein. This sample yields 310,000 or so distinct CDR3 sequences, of which just under 9.5% are seen a single time; roughly 7% belongs to the top ten. This same sample was also taken into another study, of yellow fever vaccine responses in identical twins.

The sample was CD8+ T cells sorted from blood. The receptors stem from a woman under 30 in good health.

This clonotype was counted many times. The chain links TRBV12-3 or TRBV12-4 to TRBJ2-7; D gene uncertain. This CDR3 comprises 12 residues. Trimming left V 4 bases short and J 2 bases short, with 6 bases between. The CDR3 spells CASSSGAYEQYF. The CDR3 DNA sequence: TGTGCCAGCAGTTCAGGCGCCTACGAGCAGTACTTC.

This clonotype came up many times. The gene calls are TRBV7-9 and TRBJ1-5; no clear D gene. The CDR3 is made up of 14 amino acids. The germline V gene encodes CDR1 SEHNR and CDR2 FQNEAQ (reference sequence). V was cut by 1 base and J by 3 bases, with 7 bases left in between. The CDR3 is CASSLDTYNQPQHF. For the CDR3, the DNA is TGTGCCAGCAGCTTAGACACCTACAATCAGCCCCAGCATTTT.

This clonotype was seen a few times. The CDR3 sequence: CASSPRERGSVNEQFF. In DNA form, the CDR3 reads TGTGCCAGCAGCCCGCGGGAGCGGGGGTCGGTCAATGAGCAGTTCTTC. The gene calls are TRBV5-6 and TRBJ2-1; 8 bases match TRBD2. Per germline, CDR1 SGHDT and CDR2 YYEEEE. Losses at the gene ends were 4 bases for V and 6 bases for J; bases not matched to a gene: 12. The CDR3 sequence is 16 residues long.

This clonotype was recorded many times. V and J are TRBV6-2 or TRBV6-3 and TRBJ2-1; 10 bases line up with TRBD2. V lost 3 bases and J lost 0; bases outside the gene matches: 5. Germline V gene data show CDR1 as MNHEY and CDR2 as SVGEGT. There are 17 residues in the CDR3. As DNA, the CDR3 is TGTGCCAGCAGTTATCCTGTAGCGGGGGGCTCCTACAATGAGCAGTTCTTC. Its protein product is CASSYPVAGGSYNEQFF.

This clonotype was counted at least ten times. The chain employs TRBV7-8 and TRBJ2-7; TRBD1 agrees at 8 bases. Looked up from germline, CDR1 is SGHVS and CDR2 is FQNEAQ. V gave up 8 bases and J gave up 4 bases; unmatched junction bases: 4. The CDR3 is 12 amino acids. The CDR3 DNA reads as TGTGCCAGCGAGGACAGGGATTACGAGCAGTACTTC. The encoded protein is CASEDRDYEQYF.

The rearrangement uses TRBV5-6 and TRBJ2-4, with D possibly matching TRBD2 (5 bases). The germline V and J ends were trimmed by 3 bases and 6 bases, with 10 bases remaining between them. The CDR3 runs 13 residues. Looked up from germline, CDR1 is SGHDT and CDR2 is YYEEEE. The CDR3 loop is CASSSDGGNIQYF. CDR3 DNA: TGTGCCAGCAGCTCGGACGGAGGAAACATTCAGTACTTC.

This clonotype has only a few counts. This chain links TRBV7-8 with TRBJ2-3, with 11 bases lining up with TRBD2. Trimming took 5 bases from V and 2 from J; bases not matched to a gene: 15. CDR1 is SGHVS, CDR2 FQNEAQ, per germline. The CDR3 totals 19 residues. The CDR3 here is CASSPGFAASGGPTDTQYF. CDR3 DNA: TGTGCCAGCAGCCCCGGTTTTGCGGCTAGCGGGGGGCCCACAGATACGCAGTATTTT. Complete variable domain (other parts from reference TRBV7-8 and TRBJ2-3): GAGVSQSPRYKVAKRGQDVALRCDPISGHVSLFWYQQALGQGPEFLTYFQNEAQLDKSGLPSDRFFAERPEGSVSTLKIQRTQQEDSAVYLCASSPGFAASGGPTDTQYFGPGTRLTVL.